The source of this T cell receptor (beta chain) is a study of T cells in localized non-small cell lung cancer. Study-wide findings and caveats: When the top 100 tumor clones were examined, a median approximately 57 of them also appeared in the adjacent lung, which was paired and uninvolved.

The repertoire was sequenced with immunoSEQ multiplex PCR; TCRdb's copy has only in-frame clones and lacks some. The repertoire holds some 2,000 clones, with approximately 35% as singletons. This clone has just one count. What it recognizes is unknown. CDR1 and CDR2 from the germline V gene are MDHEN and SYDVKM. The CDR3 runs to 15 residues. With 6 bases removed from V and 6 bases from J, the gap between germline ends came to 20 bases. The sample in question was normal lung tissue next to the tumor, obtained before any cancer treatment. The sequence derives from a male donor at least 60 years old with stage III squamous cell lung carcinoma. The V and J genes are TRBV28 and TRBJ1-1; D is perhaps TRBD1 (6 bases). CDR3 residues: CASSLPTGNSAEAFF. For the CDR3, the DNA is TGTGCCAGCAGCCTACCCACAGGGAATAGCGCTGAAGCTTTCTTT.